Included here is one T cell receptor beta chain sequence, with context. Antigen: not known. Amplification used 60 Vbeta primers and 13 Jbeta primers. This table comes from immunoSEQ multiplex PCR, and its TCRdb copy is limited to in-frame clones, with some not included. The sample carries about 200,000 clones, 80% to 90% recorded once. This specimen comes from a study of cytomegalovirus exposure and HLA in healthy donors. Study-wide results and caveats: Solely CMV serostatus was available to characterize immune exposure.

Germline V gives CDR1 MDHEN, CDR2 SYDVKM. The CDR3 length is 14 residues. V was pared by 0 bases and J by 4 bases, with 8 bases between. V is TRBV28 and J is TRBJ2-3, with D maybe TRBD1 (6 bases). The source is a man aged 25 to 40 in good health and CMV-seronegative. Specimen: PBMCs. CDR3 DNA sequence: TGTGCCAGCAGTTTATGGGACAGACCAGATACGCAGTATTTT. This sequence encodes CASSLWDRPDTQYF.